This T cell receptor beta chain was recovered during a study of blood T cell repertoires in COVID-19. Study as a whole: The United States, Italy and Spain provided the acute and convalescent COVID-19 samples. T cells, B-cell-depleted T cells, or PBMCs provided the cDNA or gDNA that served as material.

Only in-frame clones appear in the TCRdb table, and some are missing; sequencing was by immunoSEQ multiplex PCR. The top ten clones hold approximately 3.7% of a sample with 210,000 or so clones, about 90% of them seen once. Participants came from roughly 24 US areas, aged roughly 18 to 100 years. Participant-given clinical history determined each cohort assignment. The CDR3 contains 17 residues. V dropped 4 bases and J dropped 4; count of bases not matched to a gene: 7. The germline gives CDR1 SGHNT, CDR2 YYREEE (reference sequence). The rearrangement uses TRBV5-4 and TRBJ2-6; TRBD1 aligns across 11 bases. The sample was PBMCs or T cells enriched from blood (not recorded which). This clonotype was obtained from a woman in her 30s who had been exposed to COVID-19. This CDR3 is CASSRGTGGYGANVLTF. The CDR3 DNA reads as TGTGCCAGCAGCAGGGGGACAGGGGGATACGGGGCCAACGTCCTGACTTTC.